This T cell receptor beta chain was captured in a study of blood T cell repertoires in COVID-19. The overall study: Samples representing acute and convalescent COVID-19 were sourced from the United States, Italy and Spain. Sources were T cells, B-cell-depleted T cells, or PBMCs; the material itself was cDNA or gDNA.

How the authors handled the data: Scientists estimated how many nucleated cells there were by amplifying reference gene primers. The table came from immunoSEQ multiplex PCR; TCRdb's copy has only in-frame clones and leaves some out. V and J calls plus clone size are reproduced from that table; the DNA served to infer D and trimming. Here the sample spans tens of thousands of clones, about 89% being singletons. The sample was peripheral blood. The sequence was collected from a human donor in a cohort sampled during active COVID-19.

The CDR3 spells CASSTTGGTGELFF. The CDR3 DNA is TGTGCCAGCAGCACCACAGGGGGCACCGGGGAGCTGTTTTTT. V gene TRBV7-3 combines with J gene TRBJ2-2, with TRBD1 matching 8 bases. The CDR3 has 14 residues. The trim removed 5 bases at V and 4 bases at J, leaving 3 bases unmatched. The germline V gene encodes CDR1 SGHTA and CDR2 FQGTGA.